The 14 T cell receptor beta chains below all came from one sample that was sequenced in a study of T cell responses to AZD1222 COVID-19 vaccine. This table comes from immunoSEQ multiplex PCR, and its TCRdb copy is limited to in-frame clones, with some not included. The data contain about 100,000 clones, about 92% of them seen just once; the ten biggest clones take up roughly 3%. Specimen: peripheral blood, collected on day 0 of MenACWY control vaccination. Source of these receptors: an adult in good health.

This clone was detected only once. CDR3 sequence: CASSQDRRQPQHF. The CDR3 DNA reads TGTGCCAGCAGTCAGGACAGAAGACAGCCCCAGCATTTT. V gene TRBV6-5 combines with J gene TRBJ1-5; perhaps TRBD1 as D (6 bases). The V gene's germline CDR1 is MNHEY and CDR2 SVGAGI. The CDR3 length is 13 residues. V was cut by 5 bases and J by 7 bases, with 12 bases left in between.

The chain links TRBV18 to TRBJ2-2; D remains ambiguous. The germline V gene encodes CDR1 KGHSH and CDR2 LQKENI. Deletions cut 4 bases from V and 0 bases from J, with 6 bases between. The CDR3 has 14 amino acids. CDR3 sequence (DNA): TGTGCCAGCTCACAGGTCTCGAACACCGGGGAGCTGTTTTTT. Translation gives CASSQVSNTGELFF. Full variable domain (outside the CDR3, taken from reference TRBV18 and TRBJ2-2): NAGVMQNPRHLVRRRGQEARLRCSPMKGHSHVYWYRQLPEEGLKFMVYLQKENIIDESGMPKERFSAEFPKEGPSILRIQQVVRGDSAAYFCASSQVSNTGELFFGEGSRLTVL.

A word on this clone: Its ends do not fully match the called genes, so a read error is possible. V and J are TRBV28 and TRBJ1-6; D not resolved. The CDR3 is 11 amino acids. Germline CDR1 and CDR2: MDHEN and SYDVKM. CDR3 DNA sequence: TGTGCCAGCAGCCATAACTCACCCCTCCACTTT. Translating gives CASSHNSPLHF.

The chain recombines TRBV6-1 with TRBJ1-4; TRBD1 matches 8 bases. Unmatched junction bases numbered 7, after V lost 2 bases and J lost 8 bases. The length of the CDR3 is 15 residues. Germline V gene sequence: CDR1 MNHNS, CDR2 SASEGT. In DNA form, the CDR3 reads TGTGCCAGCAGTGAATTCAGGGGGCTATGGGAAAAACTGTTTTTT. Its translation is CASSEFRGLWEKLFF.

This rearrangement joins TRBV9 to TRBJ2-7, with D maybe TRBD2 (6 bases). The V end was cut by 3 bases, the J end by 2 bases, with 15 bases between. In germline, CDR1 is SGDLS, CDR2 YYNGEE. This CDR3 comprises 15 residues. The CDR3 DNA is TGTGCCAGCAGCGCTACGCAGGGAGGCACCTACGAGCAGTACTTC. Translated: CASSATQGGTYEQYF.

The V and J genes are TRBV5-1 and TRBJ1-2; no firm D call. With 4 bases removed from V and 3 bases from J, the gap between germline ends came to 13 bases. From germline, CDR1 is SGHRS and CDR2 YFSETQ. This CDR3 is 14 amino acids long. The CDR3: CASSPRSDYYGYTF. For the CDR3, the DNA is TGCGCCAGCAGCCCCCGGTCCGACTACTATGGCTACACCTTC.

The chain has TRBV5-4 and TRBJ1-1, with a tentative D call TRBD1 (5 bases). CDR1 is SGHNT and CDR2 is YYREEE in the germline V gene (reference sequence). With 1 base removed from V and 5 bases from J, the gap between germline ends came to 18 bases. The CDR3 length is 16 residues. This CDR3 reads CASSLLGPWGETEAFF. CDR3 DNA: TGTGCCAGCAGCTTGTTGGGGCCTTGGGGGGAGACTGAAGCTTTCTTT. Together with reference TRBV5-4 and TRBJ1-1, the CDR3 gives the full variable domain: ETGVTQSPTHLIKTRGQQVTLRCSSQSGHNTVSWYQQALGQGPQFIFQYYREEENGRGNFPPRFSGLQFPNYSSELNVNALELDDSALYLCASSLLGPWGETEAFFGQGTRLTVV.

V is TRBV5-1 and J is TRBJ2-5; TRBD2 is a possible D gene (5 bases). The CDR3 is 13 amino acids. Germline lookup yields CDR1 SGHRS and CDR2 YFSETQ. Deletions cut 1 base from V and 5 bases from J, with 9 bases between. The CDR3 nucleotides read TGCGCCAGCAGCTTGCGTTGGGAGGAGACCCAGTACTTC. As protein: CASSLRWEETQYF.

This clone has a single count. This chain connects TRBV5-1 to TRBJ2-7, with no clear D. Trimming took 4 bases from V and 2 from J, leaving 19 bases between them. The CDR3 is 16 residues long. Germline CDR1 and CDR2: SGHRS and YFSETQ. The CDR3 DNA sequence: TGCGCCAGCAGCCCGGACGCCTGGAAAGGCACCTACGAGCAGTACTTC. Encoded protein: CASSPDAWKGTYEQYF.

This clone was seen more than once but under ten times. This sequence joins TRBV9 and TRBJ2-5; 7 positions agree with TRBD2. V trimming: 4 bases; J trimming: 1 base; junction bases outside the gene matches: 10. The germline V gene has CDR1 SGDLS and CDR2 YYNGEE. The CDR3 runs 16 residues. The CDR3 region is CASSRPGTGGQETQYF. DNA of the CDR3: TGTGCCAGCAGCCGCCCAGGTACGGGGGGCCAAGAGACCCAGTACTTC. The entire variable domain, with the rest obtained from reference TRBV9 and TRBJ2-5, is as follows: DSGVTQTPKHLITATGQRVTLRCSPRSGDLSVYWYQQSLDQGLQFLIQYYNGEERAKGNILERFSAQQFPDLHSELNLSSLELGDSALYFCASSRPGTGGQETQYFGPGTRLLVL.

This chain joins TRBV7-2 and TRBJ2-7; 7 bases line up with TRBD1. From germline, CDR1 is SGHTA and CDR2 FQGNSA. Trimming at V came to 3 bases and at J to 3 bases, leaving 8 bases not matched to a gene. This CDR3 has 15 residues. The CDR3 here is CASSLAGTESYEQYF. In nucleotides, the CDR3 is TGTGCCAGCAGCTTGGCCGGGACAGAGAGCTACGAGCAGTACTTC.

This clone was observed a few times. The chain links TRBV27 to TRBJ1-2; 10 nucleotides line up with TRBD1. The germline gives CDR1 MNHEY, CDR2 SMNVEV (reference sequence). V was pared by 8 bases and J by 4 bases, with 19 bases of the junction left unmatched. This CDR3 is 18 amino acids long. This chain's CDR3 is CASRPRDRGQLRGYGYTF. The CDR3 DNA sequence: TGTGCCAGCCGGCCCCGGGACAGGGGCCAACTTAGGGGCTATGGCTACACCTTC.

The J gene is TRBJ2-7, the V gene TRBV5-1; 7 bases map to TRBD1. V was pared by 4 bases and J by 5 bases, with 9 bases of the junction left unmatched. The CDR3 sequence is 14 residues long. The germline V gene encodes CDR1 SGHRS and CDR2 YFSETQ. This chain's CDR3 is CASSTGQEKDEQYF. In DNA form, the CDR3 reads TGCGCCAGCAGCACAGGACAGGAAAAGGACGAGCAGTACTTC.

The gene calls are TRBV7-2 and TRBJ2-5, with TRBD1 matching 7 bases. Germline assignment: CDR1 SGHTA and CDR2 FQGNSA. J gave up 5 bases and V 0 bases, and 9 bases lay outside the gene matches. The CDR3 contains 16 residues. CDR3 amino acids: CASSLAGQGVAETQYF. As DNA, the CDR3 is TGTGCCAGCAGCTTAGCGGGTCAGGGGGTGGCGGAGACCCAGTACTTC.